Below, one T cell receptor (beta chain) is given with its context. Its antigen is undetermined. Total RNA extracted from each sample amounted to at least 5 micrograms. The data were taken from a study of blood T cells in healthy people across ages. The CDR3 has 16 residues. The junction had 7 bases not matched to a gene; V was cut back by 5 bases and J by 0 bases. From germline, CDR1 is SGHVS and CDR2 FQNEAQ. General study results and limits: Per-million-T-cell TCR beta diversity fell roughly linearly with age.

Through a sample-barcoded 5' primer and a J-beta primer mix, a second PCR was run for roughly 6 to 11 cycles. MiXCR was run by TCRdb on the 5' RACE reads, yielding one entry per CDR3 protein. The data hold over a million distinct CDR3 sequences, with less than 45% observed a single time. The chain uses TRBV7-8 and TRBJ1-5, with 7 bases matching TRBD1. The source is a woman aged 18-35 years in good health. The sample comprised blood. This CDR3 reads CASSPLDRASNQPQHF. The CDR3 nucleotides are TGTGCCAGCAGCCCTTTAGACAGGGCTAGCAATCAGCCCCAGCATTTT.